These T cell receptor beta chains were read from a single sample in a study of shared clonotypes between healthy human individuals. Assay used: immunoSEQ multiplex PCR; TCRdb lists only in-frame clones, some missing. This table holds a few million clones, just over 90% found once. What was sequenced was naive CD8+ T cells from PBMCs. The receptors come from a man aged 18 to 29 in good health. Some clones in this sample may be carry-over from other donors' samples. Each CDR3 is given with its conserved first and last residue. Each record gives: D gene, J gene, V gene, clone size, CDR3 protein, CDR3 DNA. A D gene is named only where the DNA matches it firmly. The size entry is marked missing in some rows and otherwise reads once, few, many or a size class.

NA	TRBJ2-5	TRBV7-6	once	CASSHWDSGAQETQYF	TGTGCCAGCAGCCATTGGGACAGCGGGGCCCAAGAGACCCAGTACTTC
TRBD2	TRBJ2-7	TRBV14	once	CASSQVDGRAYEQYF	TGTGCCAGCAGCCAAGTTGACGGGAGGGCCTACGAGCAGTACTTC
NA	TRBJ2-3	TRBV7-9	NA	CASSYEKDTQYF	TGTGCCAGCAGCTACGAGAAAGATACGCAGTATTTT
NA	TRBJ2-7	TRBV10-2	NA	CASSEHEQYF	TGCGCCAGCAGTGAGCACGAGCAGTACTTC
NA	TRBJ2-1	TRBV28	NA	CASSLSGSSYNEQFF	TGTGCCAGCAGTTTATCCGGGAGCTCCTACAATGAGCAGTTCTTC
TRBD2	TRBJ2-1	TRBV6-5	NA	CASRIAGRSYNEQFF	TGTGCCAGCAGAATAGCGGGACGATCCTACAATGAGCAGTTCTTC
TRBD1	TRBJ2-3	TRBV4-2	NA	CASSQDPTGGETDTQYF	TGTGCCAGCAGCCAAGACCCTACAGGGGGCGAAACAGATACGCAGTATTTT
TRBD2	TRBJ2-3	TRBV7-9	NA	CASSLVPSGRSTDTQYF	TGTGCCAGCAGCTTAGTCCCTAGCGGGAGGTCCACAGATACGCAGTATTTT
TRBD1	TRBJ1-2	TRBV7-2	NA	CASSLGWTGTGGYTF	TGTGCCAGCAGCTTAGGCTGGACAGGGACGGGTGGCTACACCTTC
NA	TRBJ2-5	TRBV14	NA	CASSQVRGRETQYF	TGTGCCAGCAGCCAAGTGAGGGGAAGGGAGACCCAGTACTTC
TRBD2	TRBJ2-1	TRBV27	NA	CASSLGGGLKGWNEQFF	TGTGCCAGCAGTTTAGGCGGGGGGCTGAAAGGGTGGAATGAGCAGTTCTTC
NA	TRBJ2-7	TRBV5-1	NA	CASSSPRSPGQYF	TGCGCCAGCAGCTCCCCGCGTTCTCCCGGGCAGTACTTC
NA	TRBJ2-7	TRBV29-1	NA	CSYRLLGYEQYF	TGCAGCTACCGACTGCTGGGCTACGAGCAGTACTTC
TRBD2	TRBJ2-3	TRBV9	NA	CASSVESKGGLAVPDTQYF	TGTGCCAGCAGCGTAGAGAGTAAGGGAGGACTAGCGGTCCCAGATACGCAGTATTTT
TRBD2	TRBJ2-1	TRBV27	NA	CASSRLAGLNEQFF	TGTGCCAGCAGCCGACTAGCGGGGCTCAATGAGCAGTTCTTC
NA	TRBJ1-5	TRBV4-1	NA	CASSQDLMGGGNQPQHF	TGCGCCAGCAGCCAAGATTTAATGGGGGGCGGCAATCAGCCCCAGCATTTT
NA	TRBJ1-5	TRBV7-8	NA	CASSSGDLYRTISNQPQHF	TGTGCCAGCAGCTCGGGGGACTTATACAGAACTATTAGCAATCAGCCCCAGCATTTT
NA	TRBJ2-1	TRBV5-1	NA	CASSLDLVGLSYNEQFF	TGCGCCAGCAGCTTGGACCTTGTGGGTCTCTCCTACAATGAGCAGTTCTTC
NA	TRBJ1-1	TRBV19	NA	CASMGGTEAFF	TGTGCCAGTATGGGCGGCACTGAAGCTTTCTTT
NA	TRBJ2-7	TRBV7-3	NA	CASGPPWSGYEQYF	TGTGCCAGCGGACCCCCTTGGAGTGGCTACGAGCAGTACTTC